This T cell receptor beta chain was sequenced for a study of T-cell memory formation after mild COVID-19 (dated by TCRdb to about 2021). About the investigation overall: TCR sequence clusters from the two donors were found to be largely donor specific. In two donors, T-cell clones that expanded and contracted after mild COVID-19 were followed by sequencing TCRalpha and TCRbeta repertoires longitudinally. Two young, previously healthy adult volunteers, one female and one male, were included in the cohort. Paper-wide results and their limitations: The second-wave clones that peaked on day 37 were not confirmed to be SARS-CoV-2 specific. Some responding clones were detected in pre-infection memory, which suggested that pre-existing cross-reactive memory T cells had joined the SARS-CoV-2 response. The study covered only two mild cases, and larger cohorts including severe cases with pre-infection samples were considered necessary. Contracting CD4+ clones appeared mostly in the CM and EM memory subsets, whereas CD8+ clones were enriched in EMRA. From day 15 to 85, contracting clones showed balanced CD4/CD8 phenotypes, whereas a second wave of clones that expanded from day 15 to 37 leaned towards CD4+.

PBMCs were isolated by Ficoll-Paque density gradient centrifugation. TCRdb records Illumina NovaSeq 6000 as the sequencer. TCRalpha and TCRbeta cDNA libraries were built by 5'RACE with constant-segment primers, adding sample barcodes and unique molecular identifiers. Trizol reagent was used to extract RNA from every sample. Libraries were amplified in two PCR steps, with a second sample barcode and Illumina TruSeq adapters added in the second step. Libraries were sequenced on an Illumina NovaSeq with 2 x 150 bp paired-end reads. The authors' pipeline ran thus. Demultiplexing of reads and collapsing into UMI-guided consensus sequences were performed with migec v1.2.7. Using mixcr v2.1.11, UMI consensuses were aligned to TRA and TRB V and J templates and then assembled into clonotypes. Clonotypes were classified as expanded or contracted when called significant by both edgeR and NoisET, with noise models trained on biological replicates. For edgeR calls, the thresholds were a false discovery rate-adjusted p below 0.01 and a log2 fold-change of 1. As an exploratory analysis of dynamics, PCA with hierarchical clustering was applied to max-normalized trajectories of the 1000 most abundant clonotypes. Each responding clone was given a CD4 or CD8 phenotype based on the CD4+ and CD8+ repertoires, which had been sequenced separately. TCRdb handled the public reads itself, with Q25 trimming in fastp and clone calling in MiXCR, and kept productive beta chains. Rows with one shared CDR3 protein collapse into an entry with the most common genes and DNA. The V and J calls were not made by the authors but by TCRdb's processing. The sample data list 270,000 or so distinct CDR3 sequences, and 16% of these were observed just once. Together, the top ten hold roughly a fifth of the sample.

Note on this clonotype: It has no known antigen specificity. Base quality data are lacking; no much larger clone is found one base away.

The CDR3 runs 14 amino acids, cysteine and phenylalanine included. Just CDR3 DNA is preserved here, 42 bases in frame from base 1. For this chain, trimming is 5 bases at the V end and 6 bases at the J end, and the number of junction bases without a gene match is 7. CDR1 is given as SGHTA and CDR2 as FQGNSA, both from the germline V gene. This receptor chain uses TRBV7-2 and TRBJ1-5; 7 middle bases align to TRBD1. This TCR came from a man aged 18 to 29 who had mild COVID-19 (a few samples of this study predate the infection). The sample titles of this study are shuffled in the database, so cell type and time point are left out; the donor was told from shared clones. Sequencing input: PBMCs or a T cell subset sorted from them (not recorded which). The CDR3 is CASSVGGPGQPQHF. The nucleotide sequence is given as TGTGCCAGCAGCGTAGGGGGCCCCGGTCAGCCCCAGCATTTT.